This TCR beta chain was documented in a study of a mutant IDH1 vaccine in newly diagnosed glioma. On the study more broadly: Most patients had radiochemotherapy with temozolomide before enrollment; others had one alone.

Regarding the study as a whole: Pseudoprogression appeared unlinked to shifts in leading peripheral T cell clonotypes.

Stated time point: baseline, week 1 (first vaccination visit). Treatment specified: pre-vaccination baseline after standard-of-care therapy. This table comes from immunoSEQ multiplex PCR, and its TCRdb copy is limited to in-frame clones, with some not included. The sample consists of about 92,000 clones, around 80% of them appearing once. A note on this clone: The antigen is unknown.

Germline V gene lookup returns CDR1 MDHEN and CDR2 SYDVKM. The CDR3 is 16 residues long. Trimming cost V 3 bases and J 8 bases; bases outside gene matches: 11. This clonotype was obtained from a man aged 35 to 55 with glioma. The chain uses TRBV28 and TRBJ2-2; 8 positions agree with TRBD1. This material consisted of PBMCs, taken from a glioma patient treated with radiotherapy, temozolomide or both. This chain's CDR3 is CASSFSGQGAAGELFF. The CDR3 nucleotides read TGTGCCAGCAGTTTTAGTGGCCAGGGGGCAGCGGGGGAGCTGTTTTTT.